The 4 T cell receptor beta chains below were found in one sample sequenced in a study of T-cell reconstitution after alpha-beta-depleted transplantation in children. Construction of the TCRbeta library involved unique molecular identifiers. TCRdb itself ran the PCR reads through MiXCR, one entry per CDR3 protein. The repertoire has 530,000 or so distinct CDR3 sequences, 20% to 30% of them found once; the top ten carry about 35%. The sample consisted of PBMCs, taken before TCRalphabeta/CD19-depleted stem cell transplant. Receptors originate from a boy under two years old with Wiskott-Aldrich syndrome, due to receive a stem cell transplant.

The rearrangement uses TRBV28 and TRBJ2-3, with 11 bases that match TRBD2. The trim removed 5 bases at V and 2 bases at J, leaving 9 bases unmatched. CDR3 size: 17 residues. Germline lookup yields CDR1 MDHEN and CDR2 SYDVKM. CDR3 DNA: TGTGCCAGCAGTACTAGACTAGCGGGGAGTTACACAGATACGCAGTATTTT. Protein sequence: CASSTRLAGSYTDTQYF.

J is TRBJ2-1 and V is TRBV29-1; 9 bases align to TRBD2. Germline CDR1 reads SQVTM; CDR2 reads ANQGSEA. This CDR3 is 14 amino acids long. Trimming at V came to 6 bases and at J to 3 bases, leaving 6 bases not matched to a gene. In DNA, the CDR3 is TGCAGCGTCCAGCGGGGGGAGGGCTACAATGAGCAGTTCTTC. This sequence encodes CSVQRGEGYNEQFF.

V and J are TRBV27 and TRBJ2-3, with TRBD2 matching over 9 bases. Germline lookup yields CDR1 MNHEY and CDR2 SMNVEV (reference sequence). With 5 bases clipped from V and 2 bases from J, the junction kept 5 bases outside the gene matches. This CDR3 is built from 15 residues. CDR3 nucleotides: TGTGCCAGCAGTAGACTAGCGGAGGTCACAGATACGCAGTATTTT. Its protein product is CASSRLAEVTDTQYF.

This clonotype was seen a few times. The gene calls are TRBV5-1 and TRBJ2-5; TRBD1 or TRBD2 may be the D gene (5 bases each). With 3 bases removed from V and 1 base from J, the gap between germline ends came to 19 bases. Germline V CDR1 and CDR2: SGHRS, YFSETQ. The CDR3 runs 17 residues. The DNA for the CDR3 is TGCGCCAGCAGCTCAGATACTCCGGGACGCGCCCAAGAGACCCAGTACTTC. This sequence encodes CASSSDTPGRAQETQYF.